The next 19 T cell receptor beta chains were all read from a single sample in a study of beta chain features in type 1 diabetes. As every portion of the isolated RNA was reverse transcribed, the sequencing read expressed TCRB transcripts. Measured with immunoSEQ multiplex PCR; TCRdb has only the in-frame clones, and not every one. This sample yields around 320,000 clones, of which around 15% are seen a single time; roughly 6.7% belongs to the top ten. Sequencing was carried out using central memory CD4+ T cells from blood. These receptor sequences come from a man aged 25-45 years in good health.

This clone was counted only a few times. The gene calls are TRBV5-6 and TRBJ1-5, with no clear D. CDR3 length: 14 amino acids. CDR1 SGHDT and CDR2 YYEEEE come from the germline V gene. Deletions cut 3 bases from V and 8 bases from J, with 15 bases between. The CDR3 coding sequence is TGTGCCAGCAGCTCCCAAAGCCGTCGTGAGCCCCAGCATTTT. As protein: CASSSQSRREPQHF. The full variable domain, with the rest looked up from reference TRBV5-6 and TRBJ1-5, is DAGVTQSPTHLIKTRGQQVTLRCSPKSGHDTVSWYQQALGQGPQFIFQYYEEEERQRGNFPDRFSGHQFPNYSSELNVNALLLGDSALYLCASSSQSRREPQHFGDGTRLSIL.

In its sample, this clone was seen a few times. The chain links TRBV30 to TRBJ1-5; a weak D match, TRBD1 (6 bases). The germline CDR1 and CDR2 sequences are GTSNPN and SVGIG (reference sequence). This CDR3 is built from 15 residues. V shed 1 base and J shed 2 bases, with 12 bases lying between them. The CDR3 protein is CAWSEGGPRNQPQHF. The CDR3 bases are TGTGCCTGGAGTGAAGGGGGGCCGCGCAATCAGCCCCAGCATTTT.

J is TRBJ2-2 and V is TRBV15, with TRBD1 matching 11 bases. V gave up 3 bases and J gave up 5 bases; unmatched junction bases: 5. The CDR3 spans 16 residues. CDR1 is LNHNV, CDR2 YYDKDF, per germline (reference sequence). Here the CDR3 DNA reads TGTGCCACCAGCAGCCCCGGACAGGGGGCTACCGGGGAGCTGTTTTTT. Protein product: CATSSPGQGATGELFF.

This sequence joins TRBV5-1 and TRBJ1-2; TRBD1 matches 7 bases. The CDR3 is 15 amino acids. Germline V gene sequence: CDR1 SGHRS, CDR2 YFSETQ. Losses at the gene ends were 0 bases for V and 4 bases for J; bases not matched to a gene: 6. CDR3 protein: CASSLGDSIGYGYTF. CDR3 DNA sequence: TGCGCCAGCAGCTTGGGGGACAGTATAGGCTATGGCTACACCTTC. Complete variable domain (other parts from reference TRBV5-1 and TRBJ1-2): KAGVTQTPRYLIKTRGQQVTLSCSPISGHRSVSWYQQTPGQGLQFLFEYFSETQRNKGNFPGRFSGRQFSNSRSEMNVSTLELGDSALYLCASSLGDSIGYGYTFGSGTRLTVV.

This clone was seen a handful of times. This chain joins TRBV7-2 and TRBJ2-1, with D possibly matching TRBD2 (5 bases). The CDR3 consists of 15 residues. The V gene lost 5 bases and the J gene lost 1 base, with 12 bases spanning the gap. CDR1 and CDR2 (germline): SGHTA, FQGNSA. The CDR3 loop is CASSETSASYNEQFF. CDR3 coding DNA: TGTGCCAGCAGCGAAACTAGTGCATCCTACAATGAGCAGTTCTTC.

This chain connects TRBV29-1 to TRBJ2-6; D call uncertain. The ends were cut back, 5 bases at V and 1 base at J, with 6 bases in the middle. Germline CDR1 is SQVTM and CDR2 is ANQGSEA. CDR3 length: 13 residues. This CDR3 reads CSVRMSGANVLTF. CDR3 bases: TGCAGCGTTCGTATGTCTGGGGCCAACGTCCTGACTTTC.

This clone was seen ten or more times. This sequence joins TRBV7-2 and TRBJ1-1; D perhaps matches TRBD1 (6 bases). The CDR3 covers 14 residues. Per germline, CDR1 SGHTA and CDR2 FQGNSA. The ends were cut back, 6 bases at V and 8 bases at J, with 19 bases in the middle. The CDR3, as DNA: TGTGCCAGCAGTTCCTTAAGACAGGCCAGCGAAGCTTTCTTT. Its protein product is CASSSLRQASEAFF.

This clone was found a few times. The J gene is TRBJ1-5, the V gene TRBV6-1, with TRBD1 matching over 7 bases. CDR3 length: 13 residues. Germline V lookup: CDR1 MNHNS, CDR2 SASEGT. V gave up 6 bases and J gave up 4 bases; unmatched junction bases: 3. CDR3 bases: TGTGCCAGCAGGCCGACAGGGAATCAGCCCCAGCATTTT. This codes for CASRPTGNQPQHF.

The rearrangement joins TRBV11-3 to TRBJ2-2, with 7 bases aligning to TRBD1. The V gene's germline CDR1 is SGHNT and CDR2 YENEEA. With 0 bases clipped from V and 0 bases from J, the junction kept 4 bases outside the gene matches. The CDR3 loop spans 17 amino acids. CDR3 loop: CASSLETGAPNTGELFF. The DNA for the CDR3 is TGTGCCAGCAGCTTAGAAACAGGGGCCCCGAACACCGGGGAGCTGTTTTTT.

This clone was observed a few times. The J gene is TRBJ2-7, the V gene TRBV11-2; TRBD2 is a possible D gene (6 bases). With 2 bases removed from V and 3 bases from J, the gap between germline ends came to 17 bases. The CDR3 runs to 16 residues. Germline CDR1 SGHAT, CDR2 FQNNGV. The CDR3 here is CASSLRIGSGYYEQYF. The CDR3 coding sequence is TGTGCCAGCAGCTTAAGGATCGGTAGCGGTTACTACGAGCAGTACTTC.

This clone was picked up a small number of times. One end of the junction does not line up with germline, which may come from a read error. For the CDR3, the DNA is TGCGCCAGCACCCGTGGCCTCGACACCGGGGAGCTGTTTTTT. This codes for CASTRGLDTGELFF. The gene calls are TRBV5-4 and TRBJ2-2; D not certain. CDR1 is SGHNT, CDR2 YYREEE, per germline (reference sequence). This CDR3 contains 14 residues.

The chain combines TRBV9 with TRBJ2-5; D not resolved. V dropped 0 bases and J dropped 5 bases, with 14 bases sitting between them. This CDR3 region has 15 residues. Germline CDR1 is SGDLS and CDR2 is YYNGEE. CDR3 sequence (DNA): TGTGCCAGCAGCGTAGGTTCGACGGGTATGGAGACCCAGTACTTC. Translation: CASSVGSTGMETQYF.

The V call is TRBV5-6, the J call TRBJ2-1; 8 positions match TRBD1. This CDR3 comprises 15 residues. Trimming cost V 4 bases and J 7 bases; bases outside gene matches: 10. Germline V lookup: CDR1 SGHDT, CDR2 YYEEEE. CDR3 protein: CASSNQGAPGNEQFF. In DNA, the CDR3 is TGTGCCAGCAGCAACCAGGGGGCGCCCGGGAATGAGCAGTTCTTC.

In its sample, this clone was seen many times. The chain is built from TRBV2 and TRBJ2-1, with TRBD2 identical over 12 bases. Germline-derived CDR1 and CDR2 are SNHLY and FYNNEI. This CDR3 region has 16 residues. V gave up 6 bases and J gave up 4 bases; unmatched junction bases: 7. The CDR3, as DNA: TGTGCCAGCAGCCCCACTAGCGGGGGGTTTTACAATGAGCAGTTCTTC. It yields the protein CASSPTSGGFYNEQFF.

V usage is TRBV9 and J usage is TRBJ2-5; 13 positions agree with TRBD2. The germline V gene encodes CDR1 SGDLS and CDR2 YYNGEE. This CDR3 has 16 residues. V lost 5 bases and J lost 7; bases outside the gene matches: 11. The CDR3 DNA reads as TGTGCCAGCAGTGACAGGACTAGCGGGAGTGAGGTGACCCAGTACTTC. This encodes CASSDRTSGSEVTQYF.

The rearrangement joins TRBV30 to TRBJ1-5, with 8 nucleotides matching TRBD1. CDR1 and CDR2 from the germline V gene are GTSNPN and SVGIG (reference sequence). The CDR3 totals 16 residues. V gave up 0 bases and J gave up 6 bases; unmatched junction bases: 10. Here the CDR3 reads CAWSVLDREFSQPQHF. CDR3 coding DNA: TGTGCCTGGAGTGTATTGGACAGGGAGTTTAGTCAGCCCCAGCATTTT.

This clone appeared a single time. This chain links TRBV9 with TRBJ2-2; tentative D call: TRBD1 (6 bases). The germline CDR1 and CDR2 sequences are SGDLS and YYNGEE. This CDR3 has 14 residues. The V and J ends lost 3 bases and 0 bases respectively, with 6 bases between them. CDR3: CASSDRANTGELFF. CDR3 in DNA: TGTGCCAGCAGCGACAGGGCGAACACCGGGGAGCTGTTTTTT. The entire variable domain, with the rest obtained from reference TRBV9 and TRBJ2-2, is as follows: DSGVTQTPKHLITATGQRVTLRCSPRSGDLSVYWYQQSLDQGLQFLIQYYNGEERAKGNILERFSAQQFPDLHSELNLSSLELGDSALYFCASSDRANTGELFFGEGSRLTVL.

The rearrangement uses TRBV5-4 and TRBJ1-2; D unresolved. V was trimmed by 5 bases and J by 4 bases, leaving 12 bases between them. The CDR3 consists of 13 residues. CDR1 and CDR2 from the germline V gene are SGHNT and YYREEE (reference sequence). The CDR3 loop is CASSALTSYGYTF. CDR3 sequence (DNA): TGTGCCAGCAGTGCCCTGACCAGCTATGGCTACACCTTC. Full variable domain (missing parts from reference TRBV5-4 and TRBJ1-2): ETGVTQSPTHLIKTRGQQVTLRCSSQSGHNTVSWYQQALGQGPQFIFQYYREEENGRGNFPPRFSGLQFPNYSSELNVNALELDDSALYLCASSALTSYGYTFGSGTRLTVV.

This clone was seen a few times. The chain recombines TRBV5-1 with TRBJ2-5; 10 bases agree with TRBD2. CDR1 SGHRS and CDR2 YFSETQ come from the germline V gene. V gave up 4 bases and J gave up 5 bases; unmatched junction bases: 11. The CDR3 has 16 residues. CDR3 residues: CASSNELAGPRETQYF. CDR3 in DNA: TGCGCCAGCAGCAACGAACTAGCGGGGCCGAGGGAGACCCAGTACTTC.